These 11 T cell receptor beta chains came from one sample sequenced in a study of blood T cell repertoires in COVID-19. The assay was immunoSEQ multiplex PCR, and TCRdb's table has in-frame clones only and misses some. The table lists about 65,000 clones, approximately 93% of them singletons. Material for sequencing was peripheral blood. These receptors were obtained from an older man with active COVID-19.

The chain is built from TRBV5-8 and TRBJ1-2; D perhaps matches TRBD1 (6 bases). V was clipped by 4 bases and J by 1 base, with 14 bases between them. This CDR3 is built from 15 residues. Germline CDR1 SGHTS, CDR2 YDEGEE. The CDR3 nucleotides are TGTGCCAGCAGCCAGCGGGGGGCCTATAACTATGGCTACACCTTC. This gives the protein CASSQRGAYNYGYTF. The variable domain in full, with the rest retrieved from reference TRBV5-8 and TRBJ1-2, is EAGVTQSPTHLIKTRGQQATLRCSPISGHTSVYWYQQALGLGLQFLLWYDEGEERNRGNFPPRFSGRQFPNYSSELNVNALELEDSALYLCASSQRGAYNYGYTFGSGTRLTVV.

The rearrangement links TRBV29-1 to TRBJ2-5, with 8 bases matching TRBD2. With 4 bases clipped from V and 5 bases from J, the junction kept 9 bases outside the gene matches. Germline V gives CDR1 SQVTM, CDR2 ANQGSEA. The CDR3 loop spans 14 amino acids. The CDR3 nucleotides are TGCAGCGTTGGGTTAGTAGCGGGGTTGGAGACCCAGTACTTC. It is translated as CSVGLVAGLETQYF. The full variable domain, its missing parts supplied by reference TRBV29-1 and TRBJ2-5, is SAVISQKPSRDICQRGTSLTIQCQVDSQVTMMFWYRQQPGQSLTLIATANQGSEATYESGFVIDKFPISRPNLTFSTLTVSNMSPEDSSIYLCSVGLVAGLETQYFGPGTRLLVL.

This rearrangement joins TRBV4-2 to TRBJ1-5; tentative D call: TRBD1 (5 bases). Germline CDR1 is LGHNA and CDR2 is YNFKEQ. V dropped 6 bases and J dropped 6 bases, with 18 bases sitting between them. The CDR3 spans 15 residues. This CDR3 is CASRLGGQGGQPQHF. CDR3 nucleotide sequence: TGTGCCAGCAGACTGGGGGGTCAGGGTGGTCAGCCCCAGCATTTT.

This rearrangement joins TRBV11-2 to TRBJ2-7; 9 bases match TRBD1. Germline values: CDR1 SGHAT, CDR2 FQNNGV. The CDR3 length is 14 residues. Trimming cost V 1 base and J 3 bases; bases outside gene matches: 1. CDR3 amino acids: CASSLGTGVYEQYF. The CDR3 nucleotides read TGTGCCAGCAGCTTAGGGACAGGGGTCTACGAGCAGTACTTC.

CDR3 in DNA: TGTGCCAGCAGTTTGGCAGGGGGCGACGGTAGCTATGGCTACACCTTC. Translating it yields CASSLAGGDGSYGYTF. The genes are TRBV28 and TRBJ1-2; 8 positions agree with TRBD1. The CDR3 covers 16 residues. Germline CDR1 is MDHEN and CDR2 is SYDVKM. V was clipped by 3 bases and J by 4 bases; unmatched bases: 10.

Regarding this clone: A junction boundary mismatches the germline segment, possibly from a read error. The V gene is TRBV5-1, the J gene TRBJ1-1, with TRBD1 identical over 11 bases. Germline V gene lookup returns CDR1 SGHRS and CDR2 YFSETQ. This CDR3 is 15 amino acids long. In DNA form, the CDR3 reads TGCGCCAGCAGCTCATCGACCGGGACAGGGGGATTATCCTGGTTT. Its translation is CASSSSTGTGGLSWF.

CDR3 DNA: TGTGCCAGCTCACAATTACAAGAGACCCAGTACTTC. It codes for CASSQLQETQYF. The J gene is TRBJ2-5, the V gene TRBV18; unclear D gene. CDR3 size: 12 residues. The V gene's germline CDR1 is KGHSH and CDR2 LQKENI. V was trimmed by 4 bases and J by 2 bases, leaving 5 bases between them.

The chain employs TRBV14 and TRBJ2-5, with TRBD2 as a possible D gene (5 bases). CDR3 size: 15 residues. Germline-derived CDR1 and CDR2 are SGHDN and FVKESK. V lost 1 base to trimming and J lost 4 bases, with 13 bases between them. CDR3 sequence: CASSQAGIRGETQYF. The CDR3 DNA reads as TGTGCCAGCAGCCAAGCGGGAATTCGGGGAGAGACCCAGTACTTC.

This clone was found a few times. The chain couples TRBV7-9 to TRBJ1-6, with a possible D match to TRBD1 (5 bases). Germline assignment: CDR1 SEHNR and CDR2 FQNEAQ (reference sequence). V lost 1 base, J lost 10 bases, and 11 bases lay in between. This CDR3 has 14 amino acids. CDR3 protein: CASSLGLGASPLHF. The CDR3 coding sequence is TGTGCCAGCAGCTTAGGTCTAGGGGCCTCACCCCTCCACTTT.

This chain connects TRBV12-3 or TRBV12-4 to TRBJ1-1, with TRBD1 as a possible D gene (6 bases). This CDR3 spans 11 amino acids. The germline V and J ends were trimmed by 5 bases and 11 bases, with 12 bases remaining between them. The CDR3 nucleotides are TGTGCCAGCAGTCTGGGGGCATACGCTTTCTTT. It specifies CASSLGAYAFF.

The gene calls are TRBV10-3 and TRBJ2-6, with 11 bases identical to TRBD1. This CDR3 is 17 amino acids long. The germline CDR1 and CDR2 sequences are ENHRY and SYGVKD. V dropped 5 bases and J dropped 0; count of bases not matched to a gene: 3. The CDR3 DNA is TGTGCCATCAGTCCCGGGACAGGGGGCTCTGGGGCCAACGTCCTGACTTTC. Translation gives CAISPGTGGSGANVLTF.